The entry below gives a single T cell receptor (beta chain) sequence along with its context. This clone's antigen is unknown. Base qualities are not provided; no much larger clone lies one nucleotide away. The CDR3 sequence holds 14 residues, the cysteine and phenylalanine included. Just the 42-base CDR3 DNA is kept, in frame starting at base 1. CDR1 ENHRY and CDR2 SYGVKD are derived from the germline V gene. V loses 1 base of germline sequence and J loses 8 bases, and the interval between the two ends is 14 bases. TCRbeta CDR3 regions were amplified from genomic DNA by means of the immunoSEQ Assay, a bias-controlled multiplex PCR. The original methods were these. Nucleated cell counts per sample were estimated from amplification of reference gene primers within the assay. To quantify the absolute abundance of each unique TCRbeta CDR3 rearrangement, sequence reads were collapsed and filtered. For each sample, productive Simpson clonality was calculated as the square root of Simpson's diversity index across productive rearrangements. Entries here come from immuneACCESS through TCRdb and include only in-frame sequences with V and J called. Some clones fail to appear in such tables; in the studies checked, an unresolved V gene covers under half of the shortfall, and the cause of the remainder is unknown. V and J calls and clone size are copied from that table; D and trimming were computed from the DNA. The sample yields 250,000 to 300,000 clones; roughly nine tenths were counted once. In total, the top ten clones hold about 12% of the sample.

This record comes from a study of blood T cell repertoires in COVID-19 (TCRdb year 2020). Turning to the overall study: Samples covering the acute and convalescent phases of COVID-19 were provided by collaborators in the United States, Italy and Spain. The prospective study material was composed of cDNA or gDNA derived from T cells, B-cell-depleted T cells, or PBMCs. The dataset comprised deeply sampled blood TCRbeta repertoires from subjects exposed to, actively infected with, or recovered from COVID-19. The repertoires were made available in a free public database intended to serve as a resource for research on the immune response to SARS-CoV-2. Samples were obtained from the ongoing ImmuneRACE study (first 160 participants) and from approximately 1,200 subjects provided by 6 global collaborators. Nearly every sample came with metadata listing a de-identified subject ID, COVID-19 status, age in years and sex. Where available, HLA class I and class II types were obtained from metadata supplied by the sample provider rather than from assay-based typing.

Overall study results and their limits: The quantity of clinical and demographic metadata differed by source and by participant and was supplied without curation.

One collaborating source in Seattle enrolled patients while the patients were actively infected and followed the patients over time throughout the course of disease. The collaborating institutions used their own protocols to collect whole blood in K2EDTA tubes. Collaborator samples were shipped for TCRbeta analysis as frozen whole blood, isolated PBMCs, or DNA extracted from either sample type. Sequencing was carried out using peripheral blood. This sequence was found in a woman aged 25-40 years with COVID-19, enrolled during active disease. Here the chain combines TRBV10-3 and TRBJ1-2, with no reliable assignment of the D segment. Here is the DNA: TGTGCCATCAGTGAGTATGGCTCCCCCGGGGGCTACACCTTC. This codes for CAISEYGSPGGYTF.